This T cell receptor beta chain was captured in a study of shared clonotypes between healthy human individuals. Profiling relied on immunoSEQ multiplex PCR, and the TCRdb table lists in-frame clones only, not all of them. Of 2,100,000 or so clones in the sample, almost 96% were seen once. Germline V gene data show CDR1 as LNHDA and CDR2 as SQIVND (reference sequence). CDR3 size: 15 residues. Trimming removed 3 bases from V and 5 bases from J, with 15 bases in between. The chain uses TRBV19 and TRBJ2-3; no clear D. The sequenced material came from naive CD4+ T cells sorted from blood. The subset is: CD45RA+ positively selected. The clonotype originates from a man aged 18 to 29 in good health. The DNA of the CDR3 is TGTGCCAGTAGTATCAGTGGGAACGAGAGAGATACGCAGTATTTT. This sequence encodes CASSISGNERDTQYF. Based on the CDR3 plus reference TRBV19 and TRBJ2-3, the full variable domain is DGGITQSPKYLFRKEGQNVTLSCEQNLNHDAMYWYRQDPGQGLRLIYYSQIVNDFQKGDIAEGYSVSREKKESFPLTVTSAQKNPTAFYLCASSISGNERDTQYFGPGTRLTVL.